The present entry profiles one TCR beta chain with its context. The sample is drawn from a study of blood T cell repertoires in COVID-19. Assignment of participants to cohorts was predicated upon participant-reported clinical history. Study processing details: Counts of nucleated cells, estimated from reference gene primer amplification, were obtained. Here immunoSEQ multiplex PCR was the method, and the copy in TCRdb shows in-frame clones only, minus some. V, J and clone size reflect that table, while D and trimming were determined from the DNA. Of 200,000 to 300,000 clones listed, roughly 82% were seen once; the top ten hold over 2%. This receptor was identified in a woman aged 50 to 60 who had recovered from COVID-19. Sequencing was done on a sample of PBMCs or T cells enriched from blood (not recorded which).

The DNA for the CDR3 is TGTGCCAGCAGCCAAATTACAGGGGAGGAAAAACTGTTTTTT. Translating gives CASSQITGEEKLFF. The rearrangement links TRBV3-1 (or the pseudogene TRBV3-2) to TRBJ1-4; TRBD1 aligns across 7 bases. The CDR3 consists of 14 residues. Germline-derived CDR1 and CDR2 are LGHDT and YNNKEL (reference sequence). Losses at the gene ends were 2 bases for V and 8 bases for J; bases not matched to a gene: 5.